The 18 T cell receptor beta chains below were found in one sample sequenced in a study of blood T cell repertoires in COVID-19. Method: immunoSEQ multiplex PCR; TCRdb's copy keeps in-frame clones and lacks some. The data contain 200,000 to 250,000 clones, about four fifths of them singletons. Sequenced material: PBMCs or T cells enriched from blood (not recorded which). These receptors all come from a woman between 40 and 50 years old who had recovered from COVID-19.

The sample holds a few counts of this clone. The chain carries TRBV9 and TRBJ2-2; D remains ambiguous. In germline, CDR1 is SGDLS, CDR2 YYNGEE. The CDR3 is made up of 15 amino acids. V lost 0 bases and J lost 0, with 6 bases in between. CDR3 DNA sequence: TGTGCCAGCAGCGTAGGAGCCTCGAACACCGGGGAGCTGTTTTTT. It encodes CASSVGASNTGELFF.

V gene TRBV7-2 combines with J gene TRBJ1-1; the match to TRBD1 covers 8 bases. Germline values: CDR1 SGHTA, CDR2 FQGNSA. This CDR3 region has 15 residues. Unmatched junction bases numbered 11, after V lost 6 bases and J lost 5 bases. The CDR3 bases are TGTGCCAGCAGTCATTCGGACAGGGAGGAGACTGAAGCTTTCTTT. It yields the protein CASSHSDREETEAFF.

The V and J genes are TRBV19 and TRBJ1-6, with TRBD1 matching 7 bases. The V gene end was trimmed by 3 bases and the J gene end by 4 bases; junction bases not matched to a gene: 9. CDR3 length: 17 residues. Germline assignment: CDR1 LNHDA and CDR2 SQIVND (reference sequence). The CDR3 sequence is CASSMKQGREYNSPLHF. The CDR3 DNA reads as TGTGCCAGTAGTATGAAACAGGGGAGAGAATATAATTCACCCCTCCACTTT. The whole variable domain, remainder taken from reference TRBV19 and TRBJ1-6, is DGGITQSPKYLFRKEGQNVTLSCEQNLNHDAMYWYRQDPGQGLRLIYYSQIVNDFQKGDIAEGYSVSREKKESFPLTVTSAQKNPTAFYLCASSMKQGREYNSPLHFGNGTRLTVT.

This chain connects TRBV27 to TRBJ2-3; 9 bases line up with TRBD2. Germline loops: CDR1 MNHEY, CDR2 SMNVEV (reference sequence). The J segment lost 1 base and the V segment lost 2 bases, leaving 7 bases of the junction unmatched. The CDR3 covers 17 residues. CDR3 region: CASSLGLREGGTDTQYF. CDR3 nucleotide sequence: TGTGCCAGCAGTTTAGGATTGCGGGAGGGGGGCACAGATACGCAGTATTTT.

The CDR3 nucleotides read TGCAGCGCCCAAGCGGGAGGGGATGAAAAACTGTTTTTT. Its protein product is CSAQAGGDEKLFF. This chain links TRBV29-1 with TRBJ1-4, with D maybe TRBD1 (5 bases). Per germline, CDR1 SQVTM and CDR2 ANQGSEA. The CDR3 is made up of 13 amino acids. V was pared by 7 bases and J by 6 bases, with 15 bases between.

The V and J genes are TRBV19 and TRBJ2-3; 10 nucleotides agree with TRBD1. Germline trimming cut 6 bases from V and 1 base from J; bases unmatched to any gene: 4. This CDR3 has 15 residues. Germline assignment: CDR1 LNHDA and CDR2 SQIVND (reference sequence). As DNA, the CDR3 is TGTGCCAGTAGCCTGACAGGGGGCCGCACAGATACGCAGTATTTT. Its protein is CASSLTGGRTDTQYF. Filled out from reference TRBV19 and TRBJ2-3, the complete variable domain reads DGGITQSPKYLFRKEGQNVTLSCEQNLNHDAMYWYRQDPGQGLRLIYYSQIVNDFQKGDIAEGYSVSREKKESFPLTVTSAQKNPTAFYLCASSLTGGRTDTQYFGPGTRLTVL.

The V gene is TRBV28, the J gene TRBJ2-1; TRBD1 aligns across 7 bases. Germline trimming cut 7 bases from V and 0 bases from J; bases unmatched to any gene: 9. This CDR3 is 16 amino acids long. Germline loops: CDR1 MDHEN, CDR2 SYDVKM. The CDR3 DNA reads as TGTGCCAGCACCTCCCCCGGGACAGCCTCCTACAATGAGCAGTTCTTC. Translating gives CASTSPGTASYNEQFF.

CDR3: CASARTGSNEQFF. As DNA, the CDR3 is TGTGCCAGCGCCCGGACAGGGAGCAATGAGCAGTTCTTC. The gene calls are TRBV7-3 and TRBJ2-1; 8 bases are shared with TRBD1. V lost 8 bases to trimming and J lost 6 bases; unmatched junction nucleotides: 6. Per germline, CDR1 SGHTA and CDR2 FQGTGA. The CDR3 contains 13 residues.

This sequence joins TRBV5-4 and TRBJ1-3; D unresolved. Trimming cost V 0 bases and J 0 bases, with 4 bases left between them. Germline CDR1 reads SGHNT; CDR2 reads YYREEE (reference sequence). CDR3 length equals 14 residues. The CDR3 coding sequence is TGTGCCAGCAGCTTGGCCTCCTCTGGAAACACCATATATTTT. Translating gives CASSLASSGNTIYF.

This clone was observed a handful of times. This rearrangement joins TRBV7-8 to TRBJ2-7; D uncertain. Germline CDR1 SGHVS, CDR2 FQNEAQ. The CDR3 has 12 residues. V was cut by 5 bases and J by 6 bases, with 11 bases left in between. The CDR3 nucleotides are TGTGCCAGCAGCGGGCGTTCCCGCGAGCAGTACTTC. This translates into CASSGRSREQYF.

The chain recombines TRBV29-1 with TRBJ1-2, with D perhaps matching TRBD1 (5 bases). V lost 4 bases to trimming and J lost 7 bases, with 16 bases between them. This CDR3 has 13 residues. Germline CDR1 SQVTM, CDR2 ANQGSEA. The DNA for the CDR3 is TGCAGCGTTGCTGTGGGGCACGCGGTTGGCTACACCTTC. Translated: CSVAVGHAVGYTF.

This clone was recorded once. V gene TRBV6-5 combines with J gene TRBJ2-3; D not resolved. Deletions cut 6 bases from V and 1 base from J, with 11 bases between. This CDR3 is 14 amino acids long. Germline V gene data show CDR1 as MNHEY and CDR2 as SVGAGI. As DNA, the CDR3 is TGTGCCAGCAGCCTCGGAGCACGCACAGATACGCAGTATTTT. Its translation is CASSLGARTDTQYF.

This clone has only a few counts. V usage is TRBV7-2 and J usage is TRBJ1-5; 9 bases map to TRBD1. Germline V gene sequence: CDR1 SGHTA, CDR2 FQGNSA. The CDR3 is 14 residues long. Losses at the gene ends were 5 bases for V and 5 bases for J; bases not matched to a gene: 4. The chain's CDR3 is CASSRDRDYQPQHF. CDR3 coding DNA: TGTGCCAGCAGCCGGGACAGGGATTATCAGCCCCAGCATTTT.

DNA of the CDR3: TGTGCCAGCAGCTTAGGGGACTCTGGTTCACCCCTCCACTTT. Translating gives CASSLGDSGSPLHF. The rearrangement joins TRBV7-2 to TRBJ1-6; D perhaps matches TRBD1 (5 bases). The CDR3 totals 14 residues. Deletions cut 1 base from V and 9 bases from J, with 10 bases between. CDR1 and CDR2 (germline): SGHTA, FQGNSA.

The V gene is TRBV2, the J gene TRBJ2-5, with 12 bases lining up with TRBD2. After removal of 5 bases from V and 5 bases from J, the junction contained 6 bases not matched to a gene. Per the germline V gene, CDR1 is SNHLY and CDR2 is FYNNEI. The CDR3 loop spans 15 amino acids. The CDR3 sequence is CASSRRLAGAETQYF. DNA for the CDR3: TGTGCCAGCAGTCGAAGACTAGCGGGAGCTGAGACCCAGTACTTC. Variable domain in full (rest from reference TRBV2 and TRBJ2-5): EPEVTQTPSHQVTQMGQEVILRCVPISNHLYFYWYRQILGQKVEFLVSFYNNEISEKSEIFDDQFSVERPDGSNFTLKIRSTKLEDSAMYFCASSRRLAGAETQYFGPGTRLLVL.

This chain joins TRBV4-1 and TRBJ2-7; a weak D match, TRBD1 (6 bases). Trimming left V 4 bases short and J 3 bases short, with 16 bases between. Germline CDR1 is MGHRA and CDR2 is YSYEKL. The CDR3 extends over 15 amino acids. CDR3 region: CASSLRTASLYEQYF. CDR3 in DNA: TGCGCCAGCAGCCTCCGGACAGCTTCTCTCTACGAGCAGTACTTC.

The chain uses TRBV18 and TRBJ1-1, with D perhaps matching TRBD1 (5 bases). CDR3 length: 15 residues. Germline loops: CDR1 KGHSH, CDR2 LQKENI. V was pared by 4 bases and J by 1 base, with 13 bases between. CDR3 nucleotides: TGTGCCAGCTCACGTAATCGGGGGAAGAACACTGAAGCTTTCTTT. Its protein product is CASSRNRGKNTEAFF.

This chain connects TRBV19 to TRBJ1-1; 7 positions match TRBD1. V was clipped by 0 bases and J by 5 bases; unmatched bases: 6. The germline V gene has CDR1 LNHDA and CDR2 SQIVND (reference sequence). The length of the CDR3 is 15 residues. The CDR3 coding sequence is TGTGCCAGTAGTATAGACATGACAGGGAGAACTGAAGCTTTCTTT. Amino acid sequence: CASSIDMTGRTEAFF.